Reported below is one T cell receptor (beta chain). The CDR3 loop spans 14 amino acids. The ends were cut back, 0 bases at V and 1 base at J, with 6 bases in the middle. Germline V gene data show CDR1 as LNHNV and CDR2 as YYDKDF (reference sequence). This sample is drawn from a study of CD8 T cells in Susac syndrome. CD8+ and CD4+ T cells from blood underwent TCR beta sequencing, which was carried out in a high-throughput format. With random hexamers, reverse transcription was performed on about 0.5 to 1 ug of RNA. Amplification of TCR beta CDR3 by immunoSEQ multiplex PCR spanned 54 Vbeta and 13 Jbeta. TCRdb re-analysed the immunoSEQ multiplex PCR reads in MiXCR, keeping a single row per CDR3 protein. This sample yields about 180,000 distinct CDR3 sequences, of which about 95% are seen a single time; about 0.16% belongs to the top ten.

The sample was CD8+ T cells from PBMCs. This clonotype originated in a human donor with multiple sclerosis. V and J are TRBV15 and TRBJ1-1; D is uncertain. The CDR3 protein is CATSRDRRNTEAFF. DNA for the CDR3: TGTGCCACCAGCAGAGACAGGAGGAACACTGAAGCTTTCTTT.